The 10 T cell receptor beta chains presented below share a single source sample, sequenced in a study of CD8+CD57+ T cells in acquired aplastic anemia. Using genomic DNA as the template, TCR beta VDJ and CDR3 profiling was carried out. In TCRdb, the reads were re-called with MiXCR into one record per CDR3 protein. The sample records under 350,000 distinct CDR3 sequences, around 60% being singletons. Input material: sorted CD4+, CD8+, or CD8+CD57+ T cells (not recorded which) from PBMCs. These receptors were taken from a human donor with severe aplastic anemia or a healthy control (not recorded which).

The table lists this clonotype with many counts. This chain connects TRBV7-8 to TRBJ1-1, with D unresolved. CDR3 length: 11 residues. Germline assignment: CDR1 SGHVS and CDR2 FQNEAQ. Trimming took 1 base from V and 9 from J, leaving 6 bases between them. For the CDR3, the DNA is TGTGCCAGCAGCTTAGTGGGGAAAGCTTTCTTT. It codes for CASSLVGKAFF.

This clonotype occurred once. The rearrangement links TRBV20-1 to TRBJ2-7; D possibly corresponds to TRBD1 (6 bases). V was shortened by 6 bases and J by 6 bases, with 15 bases between the two germline ends. The length of the CDR3 is 12 residues. Germline assignment: CDR1 DFQATT and CDR2 SNEGSKA (reference sequence). The CDR3 coding sequence is TGCAGTGCAGCCGGGACATTCCTCGAGCAGTACTTC. Protein product: CSAAGTFLEQYF.

This chain joins TRBV7-9 and TRBJ2-7; perhaps TRBD2 as D (6 bases). Germline assignment: CDR1 SEHNR and CDR2 FQNEAQ (reference sequence). Trimming shortened V by 7 bases and J by 6 bases, and 16 bases separated the two germline ends. CDR3 length equals 13 residues. The CDR3 region is CASTPTHGGEQYF. The CDR3 nucleotides are TGTGCCAGCACCCCCACCCACGGGGGCGAGCAGTACTTC. Complete variable domain (other parts from reference TRBV7-9 and TRBJ2-7): DTGVSQNPRHKITKRGQNVTFRCDPISEHNRLYWYRQTLGQGPEFLTYFQNEAQLEKSRLLSDRFSAERPKGSFSTLEIQRTEQGDSAMYLCASTPTHGGEQYFGPGTRLTVT.

Comments on this clonotype: A much larger clone lies one base from this, so it may be a read error. The chain links TRBV9 to TRBJ2-1; 14 nucleotides agree with TRBD2. Germline lookup yields CDR1 SGDLS and CDR2 YYNGEE. This CDR3 is 15 amino acids long. The CDR3 DNA is TGTGCCAGCAGCCCTGGGACTAGCGGGGGACATGAGCAGCTCTTC. Translation gives CASSPGTSGGHEQLF.

This clonotype was seen many times. The gene calls are TRBV10-3 and TRBJ1-1, with 8 bases identical to TRBD1. Germline V gene lookup returns CDR1 ENHRY and CDR2 SYGVKD. Trimming removed 10 bases from V and 1 base from J; junction bases left unmatched: 11. The CDR3 loop spans 15 amino acids. The CDR3 here is CATEGSGGENTEAFF. CDR3 coding DNA: TGTGCCACCGAGGGTTCAGGGGGCGAGAACACTGAAGCTTTCTTT.

The chain is built from TRBV7-9 and TRBJ2-1; D is perhaps TRBD1 (6 bases). Deletions cut 3 bases from V and 10 bases from J, with 7 bases between. The CDR3 contains 11 residues. Germline V lookup: CDR1 SEHNR, CDR2 FQNEAQ (reference sequence). The DNA of the CDR3 is TGTGCCAGCAGCTTCGGACAGGAGCAGTTCTTC. Translated, it gives CASSFGQEQFF. The entire variable domain, with the rest obtained from reference TRBV7-9 and TRBJ2-1, is as follows: DTGVSQNPRHKITKRGQNVTFRCDPISEHNRLYWYRQTLGQGPEFLTYFQNEAQLEKSRLLSDRFSAERPKGSFSTLEIQRTEQGDSAMYLCASSFGQEQFFGPGTRLTVL.

The table lists this clonotype with a count of one. This chain uses TRBV7-3 with TRBJ2-1; 9 bases map to TRBD1. Germline loops: CDR1 SGHTA, CDR2 FQGTGA. This CDR3 has 16 amino acids. V lost 4 bases to trimming and J lost 0 bases; unmatched junction nucleotides: 4. For the CDR3, the DNA is TGTGCCAGCAGCTCGGACAGGGGAAGCTCCTACAATGAGCAGTTCTTC. This encodes CASSSDRGSSYNEQFF.

Details on this clonotype: The conserved final phenylalanine or tryptophan is absent from the CDR3, which likely points to a read error. The chain links TRBV20-1 to TRBJ2-5, with 9 bases that match TRBD2. The V gene's germline CDR1 is DFQATT and CDR2 SNEGSKA (reference sequence). This CDR3 comprises 14 residues. Trimming at V came to 3 bases and at J to 5 bases, leaving 7 bases not matched to a gene. CDR3 nucleotide sequence: TGCAGTGCTAGGTTGGCGGGAGGGATGGAGACCCAGTACTCC. It translates to CSARLAGGMETQYS.

This rearrangement joins TRBV29-1 to TRBJ2-7; 7 nucleotides match TRBD1. This CDR3 region has 14 residues. Germline lookup yields CDR1 SQVTM and CDR2 ANQGSEA. The V segment lost 0 bases and the J segment 4 bases; nucleotides outside the gene matches: 6. DNA for the CDR3: TGCAGCGTTGAAGATCGACACAGGGGATACGAGCAGTACTTC. Translating gives CSVEDRHRGYEQYF.

Worth noting for this clonotype: An end of the junction does not agree with germline; a read error may underlie this. This chain joins TRBV2 and TRBJ2-7, with 11 bases fitting TRBD2. The CDR3 loop spans 14 amino acids. In germline, CDR1 is SNHLY, CDR2 FYNNEI. CDR3 in DNA: TGTGCCAGTACTAGCGGGGGCCTCTCCTTCGAGCAGTACTTC. As protein: CASTSGGLSFEQYF. The full variable domain, with the rest looked up from reference TRBV2 and TRBJ2-7, is EPEVTQTPSHQVTQMGQEVILRCVPISNHLYFYWYRQILGQKVEFLVSFYNNEISEKSEIFDDQFSVERPDGSNFTLKIRSTKLEDSAMYFCASTSGGLSFEQYFGPGTRLTVT.